These T cell receptor beta chains were read from a single sample in a study of T cell changes during pregnancy in multiple sclerosis. The repertoire was sequenced with immunoSEQ multiplex PCR; TCRdb's copy has only in-frame clones and lacks some. The data show around 130,000 clones, over 85% seen once. Source: peripheral blood, taken before pregnancy. The source is a female donor with multiple sclerosis, enrolled in a pregnancy study. Both conserved end residues are part of each CDR3. Fields, in order: J gene, V gene, D gene, clone size, CDR3 DNA, CDR3 protein. The D gene is left open where the match is weak. Clone size is shown for a subset of rows, as once, few, many or a class of expanded clone.

>TRBJ1-2|TRBV6-4|TRBD1|once
TGTGCCAGCAGCCCCGGGACAGGGTATGGCTACACCTTC
CASSPGTGYGYTF
>TRBJ1-2|TRBV6-1|.|.
TGTGCCAGCAGTCGCCAGGGTGCGTATGGCTACACCTTC
CASSRQGAYGYTF
>TRBJ2-7|TRBV14|TRBD1|.
TGTGCCAGCAGCCCGACAGGGAGCTACGAGCAGTACTTC
CASSPTGSYEQYF
>TRBJ2-2|TRBV28|.|.
TGTGCCAGCAGTCCCTGGGGAGCGGTATACACCGGGGAGCTGTTTTTT
CASSPWGAVYTGELFF
>TRBJ2-1|TRBV7-9|.|.
TGTGCCAGCAGCTTAGAAAGGGGTGGAGAGCAGTTCTTC
CASSLERGGEQFF
>TRBJ2-2|TRBV5-1|TRBD2|.
TGCGCCAGCACTAGCGGGAGGGAGGCCGGGGAGCTGTTTTTT
CASTSGREAGELFF
>TRBJ2-5|TRBV28|.|once
TGTGCCAGCAGTCCTAGTGGTAGGGGGCGCGGGGTCGGAGAGACCCAGTACTTC
CASSPSGRGRGVGETQYF
>TRBJ2-4|TRBV27|.|.
TGTGCCAGCAGTTTTTCGTCCAAAAACATTCAGTACTTC
CASSFSSKNIQYF
>TRBJ2-3|TRBV28|TRBD2|.
TGTGCCAGCAGCGGACTAGCGGGTTTCACAGATACGCAGTATTTT
CASSGLAGFTDTQYF
>TRBJ2-7|TRBV30|TRBD2|.
TGTGCCTGGAGCTCCAAAAAGAGGACTAGCGGGAGGATTTACGAGCAGTACTTC
CAWSSKKRTSGRIYEQYF
>TRBJ1-1|TRBV2|.|.
TGTGCCAGCAGGGCAGGGGCGAACACTGAAGCTTTCTTT
CASRAGANTEAFF
>TRBJ1-2|TRBV27|TRBD1|.
TGTGCCAGCAGTTTATCCAGGACAGGGTCTGGCTACACCTTC
CASSLSRTGSGYTF
>TRBJ1-1|TRBV6-5|TRBD1|.
TGTGCCAGCATCCTTTACAGGGGTAACACTGAAGCTTTCTTT
CASILYRGNTEAFF
>TRBJ2-5|TRBV11-1|.|.
TGTGCCAGCAGCTTGGGGCTGCAAGAGACCCAGTACTTC
CASSLGLQETQYF
>TRBJ2-7|TRBV5-1|TRBD2|.
TGCGCCAGCAGCTTGAGTACTAGCGGGAGAGGCTACGAGCAGTACTTC
CASSLSTSGRGYEQYF
>TRBJ2-2|TRBV19|TRBD1|.
TGTGCCAGTAGAAACGGACAGGGCCCCACCGGGGAGCTGTTTTTT
CASRNGQGPTGELFF
>TRBJ1-2|TRBV7-9|TRBD1|.
TGTGCCAGCAGCCCGGGACAGACCCGATATGGCTACACCTTC
CASSPGQTRYGYTF
>TRBJ1-1|TRBV7-9|.|.
TGTGCCAGCAGCCAGGACTGGAACACTGAAGCTTTCTTT
CASSQDWNTEAFF
>TRBJ2-1|TRBV7-2|TRBD2|once
TGTGCCAGCAGCCCACCGGGAGGGCCTTACAATGAGCAGTTCTTC
CASSPPGGPYNEQFF
>TRBJ2-1|TRBV5-4|.|.
TGTGCCAGCAGCTTGGCGGCAGGCTCCTACAATGAGCAGTTCTTC
CASSLAAGSYNEQFF
>TRBJ2-7|TRBV7-8|TRBD1|once
TGTGCCAGCAGCTGGGGACAGGGAGGGCCCTACGAGCAGTACTTC
CASSWGQGGPYEQYF